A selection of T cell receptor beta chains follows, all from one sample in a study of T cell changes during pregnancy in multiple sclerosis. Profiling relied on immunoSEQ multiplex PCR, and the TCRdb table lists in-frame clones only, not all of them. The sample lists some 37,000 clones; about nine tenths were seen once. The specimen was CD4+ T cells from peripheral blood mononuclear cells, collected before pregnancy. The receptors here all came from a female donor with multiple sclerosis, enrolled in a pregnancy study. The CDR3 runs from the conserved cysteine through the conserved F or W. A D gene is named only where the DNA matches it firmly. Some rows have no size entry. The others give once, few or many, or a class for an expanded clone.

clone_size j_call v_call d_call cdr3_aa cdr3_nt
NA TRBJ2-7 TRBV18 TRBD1 CASSRGQGWPSSYEQYF TGTGCCAGCTCACGGGGACAGGGTTGGCCTTCCTCCTACGAGCAGTACTTC
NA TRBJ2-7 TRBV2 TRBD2 CASKGLAKRTYEQYF TGTGCCAGCAAGGGACTAGCAAAACGGACCTACGAGCAGTACTTC
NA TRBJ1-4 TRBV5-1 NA CASSTPGEREKLFF TGCGCCAGCAGCACCCCAGGGGAGCGGGAAAAACTGTTTTTT
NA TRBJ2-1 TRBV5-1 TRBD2 CASSLGWRGNEQFF TGCGCCAGCAGCTTGGGGTGGCGGGGGAATGAGCAGTTCTTC
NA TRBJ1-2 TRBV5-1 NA CASSSGRRDYEHFGYGYTF TGCGCCAGCAGCTCTGGGCGCCGGGACTACGAACACTTCGGCTATGGCTACACCTTC
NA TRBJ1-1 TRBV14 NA CASSRQENTEAFF TGTGCCAGCAGTAGACAGGAGAACACTGAAGCTTTCTTT
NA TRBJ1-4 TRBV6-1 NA CASSDTGTRANEKLFF TGTGCCAGCAGTGACACGGGGACTAGGGCTAATGAAAAACTGTTTTTT
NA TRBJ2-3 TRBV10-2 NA CASSQGADTQYF TGCGCCAGCAGTCAGGGTGCAGATACGCAGTATTTT
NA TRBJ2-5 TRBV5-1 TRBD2 CASSPGFLSGRVSETQYF TGCGCCAGCAGCCCGGGATTTCTGAGCGGGAGGGTTTCGGAGACCCAGTACTTC
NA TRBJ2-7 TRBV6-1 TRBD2 CASSEVSGRDEQYF TGTGCCAGCAGTGAAGTGAGCGGGAGAGACGAGCAGTACTTC
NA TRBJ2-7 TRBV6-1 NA CASSDRGPTYEQYF TGTGCCAGCAGTGACAGGGGACCAACCTACGAGCAGTACTTC
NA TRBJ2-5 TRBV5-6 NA CASSFDSKETQYF TGTGCCAGCAGCTTCGACAGTAAAGAGACCCAGTACTTC
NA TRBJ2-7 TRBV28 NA CASRRTGPTYEQYF TGTGCCAGCAGACGCACAGGGCCGACCTACGAGCAGTACTTC
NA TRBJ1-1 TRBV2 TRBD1 CASGGPGGTEAFF TGTGCCAGCGGGGGACCAGGGGGCACTGAAGCTTTCTTT
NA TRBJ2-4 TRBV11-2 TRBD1 CASRVTGGPGGQYF TGTGCCAGCAGGGTGACAGGGGGCCCCGGTGGCCAGTACTTC
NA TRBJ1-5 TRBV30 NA CAWSPFGGAEQPQHF TGTGCCTGGAGTCCCTTTGGGGGGGCCGAACAGCCCCAGCATTTT
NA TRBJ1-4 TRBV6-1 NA CASSPRESNEKLFF TGTGCCAGCAGTCCCCGGGAGAGTAATGAAAAACTGTTTTTT
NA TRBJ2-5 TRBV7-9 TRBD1 CASSNWDRVYQETQYF TGTGCCAGCAGCAACTGGGACAGGGTGTACCAAGAGACCCAGTACTTC
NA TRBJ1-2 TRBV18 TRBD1 CASSPQGARGYTF TGTGCCAGCTCACCACAGGGGGCGCGGGGCTACACCTTC
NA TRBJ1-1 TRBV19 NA CASSPMLGAGGSTEAFF TGTGCCAGTAGTCCAATGTTGGGGGCGGGAGGGAGCACTGAAGCTTTCTTT
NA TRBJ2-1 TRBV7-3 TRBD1 CASSLTQGAYNEQFF TGTGCCAGCAGCTTAACTCAGGGGGCCTACAATGAGCAGTTCTTC
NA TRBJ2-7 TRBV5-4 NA CASSLGTAGPKEQYF TGTGCCAGCAGCTTGGGGACAGCGGGACCTAAAGAGCAGTACTTC
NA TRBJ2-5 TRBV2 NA CASVGGSGYQETQYF TGTGCCAGCGTGGGGGGTAGCGGATACCAAGAGACCCAGTACTTC
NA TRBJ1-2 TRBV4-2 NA CASSQSYGRDNLNYGYTF TGTGCCAGCAGCCAATCTTATGGCCGGGACAACCTTAACTATGGCTACACCTTC
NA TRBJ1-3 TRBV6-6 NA CASSNQVSGGNTIYF TGTGCCAGCAGTAATCAGGTTTCGGGAGGAAACACCATATATTTT
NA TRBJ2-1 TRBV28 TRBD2 CASSTAGAADEQFF TGTGCCAGCAGTACAGCGGGAGCAGCGGATGAGCAGTTCTTC
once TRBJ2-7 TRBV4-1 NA CASSQGGAGVNEQYF TGCGCCAGCAGCCAAGGGGGGGCGGGAGTCAACGAGCAGTACTTC
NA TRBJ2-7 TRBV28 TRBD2 CASSGTSGSYEQYF TGTGCCAGCAGTGGGACTAGCGGATCCTACGAGCAGTACTTC
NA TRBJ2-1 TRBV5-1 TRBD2 CASSLLAGDVDEQFF TGCGCCAGCAGCTTGCTAGCGGGAGACGTGGATGAGCAGTTCTTC
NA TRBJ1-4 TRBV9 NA CASSLLQGRFEKLFF TGTGCCAGCAGCTTACTACAGGGTCGGTTCGAAAAACTGTTTTTT
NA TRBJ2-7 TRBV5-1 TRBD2 CASSLSVGGQYEQYF TGCGCCAGCAGCTTGTCTGTGGGAGGGCAGTACGAGCAGTACTTC
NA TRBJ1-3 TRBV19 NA CASSVRNSGNTIYF TGTGCCAGTAGTGTGCGGAACTCTGGAAACACCATATATTTT
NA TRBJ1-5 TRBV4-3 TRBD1 CASSVWTGNNQPQHF TGCGCCAGCAGCGTTTGGACAGGGAACAATCAGCCCCAGCATTTT
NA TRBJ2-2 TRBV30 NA CAWNLQGSWELFF TGTGCCTGGAATCTCCAGGGAAGTTGGGAGCTGTTTTTT
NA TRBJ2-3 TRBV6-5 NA CASSAVYASTDTQYF TGTGCCAGCAGCGCAGTGTACGCTAGCACAGATACGCAGTATTTT
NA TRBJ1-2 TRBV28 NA CASTRTDYGYTF TGTGCCAGCACTAGGACAGACTATGGCTACACCTTC
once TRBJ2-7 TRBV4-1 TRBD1 CASSQVLLPRQGFTIEQYF TGCGCCAGCAGCCAAGTTTTACTACCCAGACAGGGATTTACGATAGAGCAGTACTTC
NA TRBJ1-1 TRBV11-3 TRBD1 CASSFSGQGSEAFF TGTGCCAGCAGCTTCTCCGGACAGGGGTCTGAAGCTTTCTTT
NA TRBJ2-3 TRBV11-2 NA CASTETDTQYF TGTGCCAGCACGGAGACAGATACGCAGTATTTT
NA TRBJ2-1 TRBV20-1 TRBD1 CSALTGYEQFF TGCAGTGCCCTGACAGGGTATGAGCAGTTCTTC
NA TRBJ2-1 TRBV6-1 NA CASLSSRSYNEQFF TGTGCCAGCCTGTCTAGCAGATCCTACAATGAGCAGTTCTTC
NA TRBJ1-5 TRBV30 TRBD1 CAWGDRFNQPQHF TGTGCCTGGGGGGACAGATTTAATCAGCCCCAGCATTTT
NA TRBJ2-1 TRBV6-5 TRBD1 CASQSGQGGNEQFF TGTGCCAGCCAGTCGGGACAGGGTGGGAATGAGCAGTTCTTC
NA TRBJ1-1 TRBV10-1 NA CASSHQGNLMNTEAFF TGCGCCAGCAGTCACCAGGGGAATTTAATGAACACTGAAGCTTTCTTT
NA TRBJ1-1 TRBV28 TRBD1 CASSLRTGPVNTEAFF TGTGCCAGCAGCCTGAGGACAGGTCCCGTGAACACTGAAGCTTTCTTT
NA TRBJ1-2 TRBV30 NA CASGDIALNSGYTF TGTGCCTCTGGGGACATTGCTTTGAATTCCGGCTACACCTTC
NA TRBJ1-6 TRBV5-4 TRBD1 CASGARTGGFNSPLHF TGTGCCAGCGGCGCAAGGACAGGGGGCTTTAATTCACCCCTCCACTTT
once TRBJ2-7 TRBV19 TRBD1 CASSGAEGTGVHEQYF TGTGCCAGTAGTGGGGCCGAAGGGACAGGGGTCCACGAGCAGTACTTC
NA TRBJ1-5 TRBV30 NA CAWSSGANQPQHF TGTGCCTGGAGTTCAGGGGCGAATCAGCCCCAGCATTTT